Reported below is one T cell receptor beta chain. In the authors' workflow: Counts of nucleated cells, estimated from reference gene primer amplification, were obtained. TCRdb keeps only in-frame clones here, not all; method: immunoSEQ multiplex PCR. The V and J calls and the clone size are those of that table, but D and trimming were determined from the DNA. This table holds 55,000 to 85,000 clones, around 88% found once. Trimming left V 4 bases short and J 5 bases short, with 13 bases between. This CDR3 has 14 residues. From germline, CDR1 is SGHDT and CDR2 YYEEEE. The data were obtained in a study of blood T cell repertoires in COVID-19. The overall study: Whether acute or convalescent, the COVID-19 samples came from the United States, Italy and Spain. T cells, B-cell-depleted T cells, or PBMCs supplied cDNA or gDNA.

The receptor's source is a human donor in a cohort sampled during active COVID-19. Input material: peripheral blood. The rearrangement uses TRBV5-6 and TRBJ1-5; tentatively, D is TRBD1 (6 bases). CDR3 residues: CASSLGGLDQPQHF. The CDR3 nucleotides read TGTGCCAGCAGCCTGGGGGGGCTGGATCAGCCCCAGCATTTT.